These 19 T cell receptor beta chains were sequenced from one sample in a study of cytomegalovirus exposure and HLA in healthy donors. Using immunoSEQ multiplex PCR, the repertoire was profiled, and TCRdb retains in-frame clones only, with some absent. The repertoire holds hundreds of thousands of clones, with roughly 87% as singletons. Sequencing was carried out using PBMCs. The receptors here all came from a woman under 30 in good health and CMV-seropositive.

DNA for the CDR3: TGTGCCAGCAGTTGGGACAGGGCCGGGGGGGCTTTCTTT. Amino acids: CASSWDRAGGAFF. The chain links TRBV6-5 to TRBJ1-1, with 9 bases matching TRBD1. The CDR3 has 13 residues. Per germline, CDR1 MNHEY and CDR2 SVGAGI. V lost 4 bases and J lost 11; bases outside the gene matches: 8.

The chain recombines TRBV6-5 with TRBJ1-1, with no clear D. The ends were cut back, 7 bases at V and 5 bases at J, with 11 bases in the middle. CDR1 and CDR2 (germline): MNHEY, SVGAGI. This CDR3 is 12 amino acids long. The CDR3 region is CASKKGGTEAFF. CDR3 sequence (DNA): TGTGCCAGCAAAAAGGGAGGTACTGAAGCTTTCTTT.

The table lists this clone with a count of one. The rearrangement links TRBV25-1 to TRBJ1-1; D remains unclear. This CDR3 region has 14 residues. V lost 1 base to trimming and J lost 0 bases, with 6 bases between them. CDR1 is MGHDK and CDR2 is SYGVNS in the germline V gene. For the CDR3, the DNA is TGTGCCAGCAGTGAATCCGGGATGAACACTGAAGCTTTCTTT. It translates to CASSESGMNTEAFF.

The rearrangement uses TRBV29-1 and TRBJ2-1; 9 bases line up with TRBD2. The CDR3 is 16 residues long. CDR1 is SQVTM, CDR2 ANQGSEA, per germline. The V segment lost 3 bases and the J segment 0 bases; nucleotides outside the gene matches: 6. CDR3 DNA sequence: TGCAGCGTTGAGGGCCATAGCGGGAGCTCCTACAATGAGCAGTTCTTC. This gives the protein CSVEGHSGSSYNEQFF.

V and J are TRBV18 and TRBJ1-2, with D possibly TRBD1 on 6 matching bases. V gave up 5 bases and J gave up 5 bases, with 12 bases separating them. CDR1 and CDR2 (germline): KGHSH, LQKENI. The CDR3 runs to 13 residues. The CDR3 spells CASSNNREYGYTF. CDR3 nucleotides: TGTGCCAGCTCAAACAACAGGGAATATGGCTACACCTTC.

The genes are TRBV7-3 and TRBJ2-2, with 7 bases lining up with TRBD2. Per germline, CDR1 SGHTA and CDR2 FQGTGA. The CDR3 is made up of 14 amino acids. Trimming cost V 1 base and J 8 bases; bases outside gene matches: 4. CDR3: CASSLKSGIGELFF. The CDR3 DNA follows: TGTGCCAGCAGCTTAAAAAGCGGGATAGGGGAGCTGTTTTTT.

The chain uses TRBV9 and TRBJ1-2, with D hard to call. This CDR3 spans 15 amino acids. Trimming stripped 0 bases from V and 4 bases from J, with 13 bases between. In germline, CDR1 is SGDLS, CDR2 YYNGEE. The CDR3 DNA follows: TGTGCCAGCAGCGTAGGCGGGGAATCGGCCTATGGCTACACCTTC. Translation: CASSVGGESAYGYTF.

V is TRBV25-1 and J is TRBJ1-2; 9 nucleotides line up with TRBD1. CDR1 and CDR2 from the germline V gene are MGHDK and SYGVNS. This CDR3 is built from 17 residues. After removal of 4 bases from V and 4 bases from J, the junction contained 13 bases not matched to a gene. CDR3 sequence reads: CASSALTGKGQGYGYTF. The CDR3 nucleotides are TGTGCCAGCAGTGCCCTGACGGGGAAGGGACAGGGCTATGGCTACACCTTC.

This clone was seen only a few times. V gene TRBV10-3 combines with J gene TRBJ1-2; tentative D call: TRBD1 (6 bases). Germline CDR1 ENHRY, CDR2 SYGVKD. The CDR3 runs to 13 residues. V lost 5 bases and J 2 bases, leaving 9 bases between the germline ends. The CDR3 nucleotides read TGTGCCATCAGTTCTGACAGGAACTATGGCTACACCTTC. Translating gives CAISSDRNYGYTF.

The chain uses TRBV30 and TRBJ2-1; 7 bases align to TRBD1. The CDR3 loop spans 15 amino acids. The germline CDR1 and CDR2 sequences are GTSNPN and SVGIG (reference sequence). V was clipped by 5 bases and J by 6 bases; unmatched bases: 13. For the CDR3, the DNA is TGTGCCTGGCACGATCGACAGGGAGTCGTCAATGAGCAGTTCTTC. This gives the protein CAWHDRQGVVNEQFF.

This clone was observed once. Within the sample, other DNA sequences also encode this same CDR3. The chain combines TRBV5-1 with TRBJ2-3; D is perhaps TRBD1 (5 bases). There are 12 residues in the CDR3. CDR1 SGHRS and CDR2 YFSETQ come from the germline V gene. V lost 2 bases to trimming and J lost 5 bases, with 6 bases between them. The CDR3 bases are TGCGCCAGCAGCTTAAGGGGAGATACGCAGTATTTT. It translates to CASSLRGDTQYF.

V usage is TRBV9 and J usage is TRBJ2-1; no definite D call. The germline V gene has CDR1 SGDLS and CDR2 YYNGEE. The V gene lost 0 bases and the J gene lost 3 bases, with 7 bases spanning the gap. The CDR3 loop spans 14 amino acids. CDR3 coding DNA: TGTGCCAGCAGCGTAGTTAATGTCTACAATGAGCAGTTCTTC. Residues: CASSVVNVYNEQFF.

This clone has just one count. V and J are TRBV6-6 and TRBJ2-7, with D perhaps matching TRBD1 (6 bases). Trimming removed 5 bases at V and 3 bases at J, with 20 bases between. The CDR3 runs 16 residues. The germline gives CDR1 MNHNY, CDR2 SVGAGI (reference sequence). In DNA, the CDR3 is TGTGCCAGCAGTCACCCGGACAGACTTCTCCACTACGAGCAGTACTTC. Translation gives CASSHPDRLLHYEQYF.

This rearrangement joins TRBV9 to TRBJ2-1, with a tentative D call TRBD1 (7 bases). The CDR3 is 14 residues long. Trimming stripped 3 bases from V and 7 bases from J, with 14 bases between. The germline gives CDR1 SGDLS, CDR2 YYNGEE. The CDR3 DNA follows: TGTGCCAGCAGCGAAGGGGGCGCGGGAAATGAGCAGTTCTTC. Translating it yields CASSEGGAGNEQFF.

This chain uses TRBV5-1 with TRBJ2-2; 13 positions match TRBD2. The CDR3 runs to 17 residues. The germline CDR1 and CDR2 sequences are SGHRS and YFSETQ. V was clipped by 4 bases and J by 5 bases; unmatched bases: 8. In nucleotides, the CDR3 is TGCGCCAGCAGCCAGACTAGCGGGAGGATTGGGACCGGGGAGCTGTTTTTT. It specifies CASSQTSGRIGTGELFF.

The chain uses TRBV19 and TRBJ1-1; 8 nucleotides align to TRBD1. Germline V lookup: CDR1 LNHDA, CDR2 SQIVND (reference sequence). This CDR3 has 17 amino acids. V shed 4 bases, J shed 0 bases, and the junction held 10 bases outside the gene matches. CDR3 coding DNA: TGTGCCAGTAGTACGGGACAGGTGATCCGAATGAACACTGAAGCTTTCTTT. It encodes CASSTGQVIRMNTEAFF.

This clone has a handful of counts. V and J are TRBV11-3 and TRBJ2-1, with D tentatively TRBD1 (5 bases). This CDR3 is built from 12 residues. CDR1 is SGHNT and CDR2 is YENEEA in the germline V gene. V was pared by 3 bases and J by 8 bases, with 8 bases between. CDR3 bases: TGTGCCAGCAGCTTGCAGGGCCATGAGCAGTTCTTC. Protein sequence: CASSLQGHEQFF.

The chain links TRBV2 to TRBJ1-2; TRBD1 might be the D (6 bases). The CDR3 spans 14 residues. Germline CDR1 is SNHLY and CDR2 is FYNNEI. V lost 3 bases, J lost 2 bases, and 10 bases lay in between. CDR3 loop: CASSEGDRNYGYTF. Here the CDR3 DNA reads TGTGCCAGCAGTGAGGGCGACAGGAACTATGGCTACACCTTC. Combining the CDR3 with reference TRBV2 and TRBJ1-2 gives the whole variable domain EPEVTQTPSHQVTQMGQEVILRCVPISNHLYFYWYRQILGQKVEFLVSFYNNEISEKSEIFDDQFSVERPDGSNFTLKIRSTKLEDSAMYFCASSEGDRNYGYTFGSGTRLTVV.

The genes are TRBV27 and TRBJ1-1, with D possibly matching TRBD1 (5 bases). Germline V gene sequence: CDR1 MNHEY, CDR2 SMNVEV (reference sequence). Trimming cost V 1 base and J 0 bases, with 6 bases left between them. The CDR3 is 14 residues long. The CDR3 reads CASSLWGVNTEAFF. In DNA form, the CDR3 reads TGTGCCAGCAGTTTATGGGGGGTGAACACTGAAGCTTTCTTT.